This TCR beta chain is drawn from a study of OX40 agonist ivuxolimab in advanced cancers. With regard to the full study: Ivuxolimab was an agonistic, fully human IgG2 monoclonal antibody directed against OX40 (CD134), a costimulatory receptor. Intravenous ivuxolimab was administered to patients every 2 weeks at six dose levels: 0.01, 0.1, 0.3, 1.5, 3 and 10 mg/kg. Of the 50 to 55 patients in dose escalation, some 19 had hepatocellular carcinoma, around 15 had melanoma, 9 had renal cell carcinoma and 9 had head and neck cancer. In the dose-escalation cohort, approximately 83% of patients were male, and the mean age was 60 years with a range of roughly 20 to 79. Prior anti-PD-1, anti-PD-L1 or anti-CTLA-4 therapy was permitted, and checkpoint inhibitors had been received by under 50% of dose-escalation patients. Partial responses were achieved by three dose-escalation patients, of whom one had hepatocellular carcinoma and two had cutaneous melanoma. The purpose of peripheral TCRbeta sequencing was to test whether ivuxolimab changed TCR sequence diversity and led to clonal T-cell expansion. The monotherapy dose-escalation portion (N of about 50 patients) of the phase I ivuxolimab trial is reported in the paper.

From the germline V gene, CDR1 is MDHEN and CDR2 is SYDVKM. The cysteine opens and the phenylalanine closes a CDR3 of 16 amino acids. Of the read, only the CDR3 DNA is kept; its 48 bases are in frame from base 1. For this chain, trimming is 6 bases at the V end and 3 bases at the J end, and the number of junction bases without a gene match is 8. Comment on this clone: The antigen this receptor binds is unknown. No base-level quality is on record; no much larger clone is a single base apart.

The investigation overall reported the following: The antigen specificity of the peripheral T cells that underwent clonal expansion was not determined. In the 0.1-3.0 mg/kg groups, partial responders had among the lowest normalized peripheral clonal expansion, particularly in CD8+ T cells. Low levels of normalized T-cell clonal expansion were also seen in some patients who did not respond. At doses of 0.1 to 3.0 mg/kg, clonal expansion of both CD4+ and CD8+ T cells in blood was seen between baseline and week 6. On average, CD8+ T cells showed more expanded clones than CD4+ T cells after ivuxolimab.

Genomic DNA was extracted from sorted cells for sequencing of the TCRbeta CDR3 region. The immunoSEQ Assay was used for sequencing of TCRbeta CDR3 regions. TCRdb provides this immuneACCESS table in a form limited to in-frame rearrangements. Some clones are lacking; in checked studies, under half of them reflect an unresolved V gene, and why the rest are absent is not known. The sample table holds some 130,000 clones, of which approximately 90% were seen once. Of the sample, roughly 1.1% is held by the ten largest clones. The trial excluded patients who had a history of autoimmune disease or were on systemic immunosuppression. Peripheral blood for TCR sequencing was collected from all dose cohorts at baseline, on cycle 4 day 1, and on cycle 7 day 1. Samples came from an open-label, multicenter, first-in-human phase I dose-escalation trial of ivuxolimab. The trial enrolled adults with locally advanced or metastatic head and neck squamous cell, hepatocellular, melanoma or renal cell carcinoma. CD4+ and CD8+ T cells were sorted separately from peripheral blood before TCR sequencing.

The specimen comprised CD4+ or CD8+ T cells sorted from blood, sampled in a trial of the OX40 agonist ivuxolimab. The rearranged segments are TRBV28 and TRBJ2-1; 10 central nucleotides agree with TRBD1. The sequence derives from an adult with an advanced solid tumor such as melanoma, head and neck, liver or kidney cancer. The bases are TGTGCCAGCAGCGAAGGCGGGACAGGGGTCTACAATGAGCAGTTCTTC. Its translation is CASSEGGTGVYNEQFF. Where the CDR3 stops, the reference TRBV28 and TRBJ2-1 genes take over; the full variable domain is DVKVTQSSRYLVKRTGEKVFLECVQDMDHENMFWYRQDPGLGLRLIYFSYDVKMKEKGDIPEGYSVSREKKERFSLILESASTNQTSMYLCASSEGGTGVYNEQFFGPGTRLTVL.